This T cell receptor beta chain was identified during a study of blood T cell repertoires in COVID-19. This clone was counted between two and nine times. Authors' data handling: Reference gene primer amplification gave nucleated cell count estimates. The assay was immunoSEQ multiplex PCR, and TCRdb's table has in-frame clones only and misses some. The D gene and trimming were derived from the DNA, and the V and J assignments and clone size from that table. The sample shows roughly 120,000 clones, about 85% of them seen only once. The TCR was taken from an elderly man with acute or convalescent COVID-19. The specimen sequenced was peripheral blood.

This chain's CDR3 is CASSPHANGGEKLFF. CDR3 nucleotides: TGTGCCAGCAGCCCACACGCAAACGGGGGTGAAAAACTGTTTTTT. The J gene is TRBJ1-4, the V gene TRBV9, with D perhaps matching TRBD1 (5 bases). Germline loops: CDR1 SGDLS, CDR2 YYNGEE. V shed 4 bases and J shed 7 bases, with 17 bases lying between them. The CDR3 extends over 15 amino acids.